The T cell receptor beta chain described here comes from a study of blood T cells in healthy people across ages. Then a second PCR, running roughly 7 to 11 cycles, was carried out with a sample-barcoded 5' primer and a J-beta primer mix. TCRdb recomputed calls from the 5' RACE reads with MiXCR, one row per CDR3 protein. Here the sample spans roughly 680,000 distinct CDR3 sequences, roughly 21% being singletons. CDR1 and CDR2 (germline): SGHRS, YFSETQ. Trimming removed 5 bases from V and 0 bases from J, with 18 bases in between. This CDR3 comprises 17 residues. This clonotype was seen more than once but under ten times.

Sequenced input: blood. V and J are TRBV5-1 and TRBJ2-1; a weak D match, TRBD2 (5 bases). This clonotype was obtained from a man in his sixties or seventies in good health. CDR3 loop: CASSLGLTDSSYNEQFF. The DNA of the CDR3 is TGCGCCAGCAGTCTCGGACTGACGGATAGCTCCTACAATGAGCAGTTCTTC. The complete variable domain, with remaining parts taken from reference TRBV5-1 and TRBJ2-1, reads KAGVTQTPRYLIKTRGQQVTLSCSPISGHRSVSWYQQTPGQGLQFLFEYFSETQRNKGNFPGRFSGRQFSNSRSEMNVSTLELGDSALYLCASSLGLTDSSYNEQFFGPGTRLTVL.